This T cell receptor beta chain was recovered during a study of Ad26.COV2.S vaccination and SARS-CoV-2 variants. Study details: Once, or twice with 56 days between doses, Ad26.COV2.S was given intramuscularly.

The table came from immunoSEQ multiplex PCR; TCRdb's copy has only in-frame clones and leaves some out. The sample carries about 480,000 clones, 70% to 90% recorded once. Documented treatment: 19 received Ad26.COV2.S at low or high dose, single or two shots; several received placebo; per-sample allocation not given. The investigators took samples on day 63 after the first vaccine or placebo injection. Donor was an adult aged 18-55 years in Boston. What was given as vaccine was an Ad26 vector encoding Wuhan-strain SARS-CoV-2 spike. Sequenced here: peripheral blood, sampled in a trial of Ad26.COV2.S vaccine versus placebo. This clonotype was obtained from a person between 18 and 60 years old who received the Ad26.COV2.S COVID-19 vaccine or a placebo.

CDR3 sequence reads: CASRKDSGRLHNEQFF. The CDR3 DNA reads TGTGCCAGCAGAAAAGATAGCGGAAGATTACACAATGAGCAGTTCTTC. V gene TRBV5-4 combines with J gene TRBJ2-1, with D maybe TRBD2 (6 bases). Per germline, CDR1 SGHNT and CDR2 YYREEE (reference sequence). CDR3 length equals 16 residues. The germline V and J ends were trimmed by 5 bases and 5 bases, with 20 bases remaining between them.